The clone carrying this T cell receptor beta chain turned up a few times. The sample originates from a study of blood T cell repertoires in COVID-19. Study-level background: Samples taken during acute and convalescent COVID-19 were collected in the United States, Italy and Spain. Nucleic acid was either cDNA or gDNA, and it came from T cells, B-cell-depleted T cells, or PBMCs.

Original processing notes: Estimated nucleated cell counts came from reference gene primer amplification. Profiled with immunoSEQ multiplex PCR; TCRdb holds only in-frame clones, not every one. V and J calls and clone size are given by that table; D and trimming were obtained from the DNA. The table has about 310,000 clones, roughly 84% seen once; the top ten hold 1%. The sample was peripheral blood. The TCR sequence derives from a man aged 50 or older with active or convalescent COVID-19.

CDR3 sequence (DNA): TGTGCCAGCAGCTTAAAGTGGGAGAGCAATGAGCAGTTCTTC. This codes for CASSLKWESNEQFF. This chain links TRBV11-2 with TRBJ2-1; D might be TRBD2 (5 bases). CDR1 is SGHAT, CDR2 FQNNGV, per germline. V shed 2 bases and J shed 6 bases, with 11 bases lying between them. The CDR3 is 14 residues long. Using reference TRBV11-2 and TRBJ2-1 for the parts outside the CDR3, the full variable domain is EAGVAQSPRYKIIEKRQSVAFWCNPISGHATLYWYQQILGQGPKLLIQFQNNGVVDDSQLPKDRFSAERLKGVDSTLKIQPAKLEDSAVYLCASSLKWESNEQFFGPGTRLTVL.